This T cell receptor (beta chain) derives from a study of identical twins. Study results and caveats: Low generation-probability sequences were in excess among twin-shared out-of-frame alpha sequences.

Donors were all healthy Caucasians. There are many counts of this clonotype. Its target is unknown. It was template switching that added a universal primer site, and there were unique molecular identifiers on the cDNA. TCRdb fed the 5' RACE reads into MiXCR, producing one record per CDR3 protein. This sample has around 490,000 distinct CDR3 sequences; 13% to 15% occur once, and the top ten carry approximately 1%. V lost 4 bases and J lost 2, with 13 bases in between. The CDR3 length is 14 residues. Per the germline V gene, CDR1 is SGHRS and CDR2 is YFSETQ. The sample was also reused in another study, on yellow fever vaccine responses in identical twins.

The sequenced sample consisted of CD4+ T cells sorted from blood. This chain uses TRBV5-1 with TRBJ2-7, with D possibly being TRBD1 or TRBD2 (5 bases each). This receptor was obtained from a woman aged 18-29 years in good health. The CDR3 loop is CASSAGWGTYEQYF. The CDR3 nucleotides are TGCGCCAGCAGCGCAGGTTGGGGGACCTACGAGCAGTACTTC.